The source of this T cell receptor beta chain is a study of OX40 agonist ivuxolimab in advanced cancers. Turning to the study itself: Age averaged roughly 60 years (range about 20 to 80), and 82.7% were male.

Sequenced by immunoSEQ multiplex PCR; TCRdb stores in-frame clones only, minus some. The data show about 60,000 clones, with approximately 90% seen just once and approximately 13% held by the top ten. V lost 5 bases, J lost 4 bases, and 8 bases stayed unmatched. Germline CDR1 is SNHLY and CDR2 is FYNNEI. The CDR3 spans 15 residues. The rearrangement joins TRBV2 to TRBJ2-3; 8 bases fit TRBD2. This specimen was CD4+ or CD8+ T cells sorted from blood, taken in a trial of the OX40 agonist ivuxolimab. The TCR originated in an adult with an advanced solid tumor such as melanoma, head and neck, liver or kidney cancer. The chain's CDR3 is CASSKTSGSADTQYF. As DNA, the CDR3 is TGTGCCAGCAGTAAAACCAGCGGGAGCGCAGATACGCAGTATTTT.